The following is a T cell receptor beta chain sequence with its context. Its antigen remains unidentified. MiXCR, run by TCRdb on the 5' RACE reads, gives a single entry per CDR3 protein. The table includes about 290,000 distinct CDR3 sequences, 15% to 20% detected once. Germline CDR1 and CDR2: SGHRS and YFSETQ. The CDR3 runs to 15 residues. The V gene lost 0 bases and the J gene lost 6 bases, with 14 bases spanning the gap. These data come from a study of T-cell memory formation after mild COVID-19. Study-wide results and limits: Contracting clones localized mainly to CM and EM when CD4+ and mainly to EMRA when CD8+.

Material: PBMCs or a T cell subset sorted from them (not recorded which). This sequence was found in a man between 18 and 35 years old who had mild COVID-19 (a few samples of this study predate the infection). Cell type and time point are not known. V is TRBV5-1 and J is TRBJ2-3; tentatively, D is TRBD2 (6 bases). The CDR3 sequence is CASSLEAGRRDTQYF. The CDR3 region has the DNA TGCGCCAGCAGCTTGGAGGCGGGGCGGCGGGATACGCAGTATTTT. The complete variable domain, with remaining parts taken from reference TRBV5-1 and TRBJ2-3, reads KAGVTQTPRYLIKTRGQQVTLSCSPISGHRSVSWYQQTPGQGLQFLFEYFSETQRNKGNFPGRFSGRQFSNSRSEMNVSTLELGDSALYLCASSLEAGRRDTQYFGPGTRLTVL.